These 5 T cell receptor beta chains originate from one sample sequenced in a study of beta chain features in type 1 diabetes. Expressed TCRB transcripts got sequenced, as all isolated RNA was reverse transcribed. TCRdb keeps only in-frame clones here, not all; method: immunoSEQ multiplex PCR. This sample carries 200,000 to 250,000 clones, around 13% of them seen once, and the ten largest clones take 0.019%. Study observations and caveats: In all four CD4+ subsets, TCRB CDR3 length was significantly, moderately reduced in type 1 diabetes.

Antigen specificity for these receptors is unknown. Sequenced sample: naive CD4+ T cells from blood. These receptors were taken from a young man with type 1 diabetes.

This rearrangement joins TRBV7-2 to TRBJ2-7; no reliable D call. Germline V gene sequence: CDR1 SGHTA, CDR2 FQGNSA. The CDR3 extends over 13 amino acids. V lost 8 bases, J lost 2 bases, and 13 bases lay in between. CDR3 nucleotide sequence: TGTGCCAGCTCAGACCGTACTACCTACGAGCAGTACTTC. It yields the protein CASSDRTTYEQYF.

The rearrangement joins TRBV18 to TRBJ2-2; 7 bases line up with TRBD1. There are 15 residues in the CDR3. V lost 6 bases to trimming and J lost 0 bases; unmatched junction nucleotides: 4. The germline V gene has CDR1 KGHSH and CDR2 LQKENI. Here the CDR3 reads CASSLGTANTGELFF. CDR3 DNA: TGTGCCAGCTCCCTCGGGACAGCGAACACCGGGGAGCTGTTTTTT.

The chain uses TRBV11-2 and TRBJ1-4; 8 nucleotides line up with TRBD1. The V gene's germline CDR1 is SGHAT and CDR2 FQNNGV. V dropped 1 base and J dropped 8; count of bases not matched to a gene: 6. The CDR3 has 15 residues. The CDR3 loop reads CASSLGRTGNEKLFF. Here the CDR3 DNA reads TGTGCCAGCAGCTTAGGGAGGACAGGGAACGAAAAACTGTTTTTT. The full variable domain, completed using reference TRBV11-2 and TRBJ1-4, is EAGVAQSPRYKIIEKRQSVAFWCNPISGHATLYWYQQILGQGPKLLIQFQNNGVVDDSQLPKDRFSAERLKGVDSTLKIQPAKLEDSAVYLCASSLGRTGNEKLFFGSGTQLSVL.

The gene calls are TRBV6-5 and TRBJ2-4; 7 bases line up with TRBD1. The ends lost 7 bases at V and 6 bases at J; junction bases unmatched: 6. The germline CDR1 and CDR2 sequences are MNHEY and SVGAGI. CDR3 length: 13 residues. CDR3 nucleotide sequence: TGTGCCAGCAATACAGGGGCCGGAAACATTCAGTACTTC. Amino acid sequence: CASNTGAGNIQYF.

V is TRBV2 and J is TRBJ2-3; D possibly corresponds to TRBD1 (6 bases). Germline V CDR1 and CDR2: SNHLY, FYNNEI. This CDR3 contains 13 residues. V was shortened by 5 bases and J by 2 bases, with 8 bases between the two germline ends. CDR3 region: CASSRTDTDTQYF. CDR3 nucleotides: TGTGCCAGCAGTAGGACAGACACAGATACGCAGTATTTT.